This T cell receptor beta chain came from a study of blood T cell repertoires in COVID-19. Study background: Sites across the United States, Italy and Spain contributed samples from acute and convalescent COVID-19.

This clone was seen a single time. Measured with immunoSEQ multiplex PCR; TCRdb has only the in-frame clones, and not every one. The table has roughly 190,000 clones, 89% seen once. Each recovered donor of Cohort 3 presented with two negative PCRs, clearance, or symptom resolution. Source material: PBMCs or T cells enriched from blood (not recorded which). This TCR came from a woman aged 18-35 years who had recovered from COVID-19.

CDR3 loop: CASSPVEGEQYF. CDR3 nucleotides: TGTGCCAGCTCACCAGTGGAGGGCGAGCAGTACTTC. The chain has TRBV18 and TRBJ2-7, with D tentatively TRBD2 (6 bases). The V end was cut by 2 bases, the J end by 6 bases, with 8 bases between. CDR1 is KGHSH, CDR2 LQKENI, per germline. The CDR3 runs to 12 residues.